This TCR beta chain was sequenced for a study of T cell responses to AZD1222 COVID-19 vaccine. A remark on this clone: Its antigen is undetermined.

General study results and limits: Spike-specific TCR depth and breadth grew after two AZD1222 doses.

Sequencing used immunoSEQ multiplex PCR; TCRdb keeps in-frame clones, though not all of them. The sample holds about 130,000 clones; over 75% are singletons and the top ten take around 19%. Germline CDR1 MNHEY, CDR2 SVGAGI. Germline trimming cut 3 bases from V and 0 bases from J; bases unmatched to any gene: 4. The CDR3 is 15 residues long. This TCR was recovered from an adult in good health. The starting material was peripheral blood, obtained on day 0 of MenACWY control vaccination. This chain joins TRBV6-5 and TRBJ2-7; 8 nucleotides align to TRBD2. The CDR3 DNA is TGTGCCAGCAGTTATCGGGGGGGGAGCTCCTACGAGCAGTACTTC. This translates into CASSYRGGSSYEQYF.